This T cell receptor beta chain appears in the sequencing data of a study of T-cell reconstitution after alpha-beta-depleted transplantation in children (dated by TCRdb to the mid-2010s). About the investigation overall: Using TCR repertoire profiling, the study followed T-cell immune reconstitution in a quantitative way in children after TCRalphabeta/CD19-depleted allogeneic hematopoietic cell transplantation.

V lost 2 bases and J lost 5 bases; the stretch between them is 15 bases long. Reading from cysteine to phenylalanine, the CDR3 counts 15 amino acids. Solely the CDR3 DNA is kept, with 45 bases framed from the first base. In the germline V gene (reference sequence), CDR1 corresponds to MNHEY and CDR2 to SMNVEV. Library creation used PCR. The sequencer was an Illumina HiSeq 2500. To normalize quantification of the TCRbeta repertoire, the TCR libraries were built with molecular barcoding that relied on unique molecular identifiers. The raw public reads went through TCRdb reprocessing: fastp at Q25, MiXCR clone calling, in-frame beta chains kept. For every CDR3 protein sequence, its rows merge into one entry that carries the most common genes and DNA. The sample yields about 610,000 distinct CDR3 sequences; about 10% were counted once. Jointly, the top ten make up 4% of the sample. Concerning this clonotype itself: Its antigen remains undetermined. No quality values exist for individual bases; no much larger clone is one base distant.

This TCR came from a human donor who donated a stem cell graft to a child with acute myeloid leukemia. Sequenced material: PBMCs from the stem cell graft donor, taken from the stem cell graft. The rearranged segments are TRBV27 and TRBJ2-5, with a tentative D gene TRBD1 over 7 matching bases. The CDR3 sequence is CASSLEGGGGETQYF. At the DNA level, the sequence is TGTGCCAGCAGTTTAGAAGGAGGGGGCGGGGAGACCCAGTACTTC.